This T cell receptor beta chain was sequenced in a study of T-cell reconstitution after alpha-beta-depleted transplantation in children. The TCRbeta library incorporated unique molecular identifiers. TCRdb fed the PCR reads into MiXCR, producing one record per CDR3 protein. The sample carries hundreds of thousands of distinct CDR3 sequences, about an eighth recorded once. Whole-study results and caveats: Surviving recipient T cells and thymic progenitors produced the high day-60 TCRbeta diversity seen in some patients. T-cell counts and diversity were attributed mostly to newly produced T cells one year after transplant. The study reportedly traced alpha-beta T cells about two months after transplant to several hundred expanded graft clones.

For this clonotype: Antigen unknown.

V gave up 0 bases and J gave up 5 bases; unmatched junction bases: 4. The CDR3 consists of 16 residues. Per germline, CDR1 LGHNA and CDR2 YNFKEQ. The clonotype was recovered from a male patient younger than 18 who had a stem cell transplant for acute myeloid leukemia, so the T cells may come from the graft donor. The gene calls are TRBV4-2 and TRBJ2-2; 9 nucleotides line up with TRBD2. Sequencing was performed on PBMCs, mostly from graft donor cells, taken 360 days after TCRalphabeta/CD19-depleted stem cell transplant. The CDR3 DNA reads TGTGCCAGCAGCCAAGATGGTACTAGCGGGACCGGGGAGCTGTTTTTT. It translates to CASSQDGTSGTGELFF.